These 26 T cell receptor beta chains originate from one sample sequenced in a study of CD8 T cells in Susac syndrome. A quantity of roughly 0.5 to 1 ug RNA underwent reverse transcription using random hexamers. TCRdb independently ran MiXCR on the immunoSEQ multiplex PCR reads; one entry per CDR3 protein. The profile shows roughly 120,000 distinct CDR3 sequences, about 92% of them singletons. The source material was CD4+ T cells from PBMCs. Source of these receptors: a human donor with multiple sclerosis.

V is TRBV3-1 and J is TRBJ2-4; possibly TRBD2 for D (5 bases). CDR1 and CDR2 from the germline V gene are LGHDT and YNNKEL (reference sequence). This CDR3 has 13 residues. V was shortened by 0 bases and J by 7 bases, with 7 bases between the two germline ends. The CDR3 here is CASSQDRDNIQYF. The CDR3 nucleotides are TGTGCCAGCAGCCAAGACCGGGATAACATTCAGTACTTC. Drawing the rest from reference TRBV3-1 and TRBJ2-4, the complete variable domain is DTAVSQTPKYLVTQMGNDKSIKCEQNLGHDTMYWYKQDSKKFLKIMFSYNNKELIINETVPNRFSPKSPDKAHLNLHINSLELGDSAVYFCASSQDRDNIQYFGAGTRLSVL.

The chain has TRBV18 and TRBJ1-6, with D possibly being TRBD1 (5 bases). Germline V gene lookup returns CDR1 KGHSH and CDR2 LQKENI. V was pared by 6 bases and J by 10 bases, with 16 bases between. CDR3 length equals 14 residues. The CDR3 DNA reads TGTGCCAGCTCGCTGGAAGGGGTGGCCTCACCCCTCCACTTT. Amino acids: CASSLEGVASPLHF. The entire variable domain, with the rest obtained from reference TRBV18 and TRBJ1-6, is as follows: NAGVMQNPRHLVRRRGQEARLRCSPMKGHSHVYWYRQLPEEGLKFMVYLQKENIIDESGMPKERFSAEFPKEGPSILRIQQVVRGDSAAYFCASSLEGVASPLHFGNGTRLTVT.

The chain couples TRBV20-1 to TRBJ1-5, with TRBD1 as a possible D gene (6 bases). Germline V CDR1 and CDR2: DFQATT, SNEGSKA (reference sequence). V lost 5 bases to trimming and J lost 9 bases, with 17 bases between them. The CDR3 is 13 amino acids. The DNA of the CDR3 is TGCAGTGCTCCCGCGACAGGCGAGGGGCCCCAGCATTTT. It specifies CSAPATGEGPQHF.

DNA for the CDR3: TGTGCCAGCTCACCCGGAGGACAGCCCTACAATGAGCAGTTCTTC. It is translated as CASSPGGQPYNEQFF. The chain combines TRBV18 with TRBJ2-1, with a tentative D call TRBD1 (6 bases). The V end lost 3 bases, the J end lost 2 bases, and 11 bases lay between the germline ends. CDR1 is KGHSH and CDR2 is LQKENI in the germline V gene. The CDR3 has 15 amino acids.

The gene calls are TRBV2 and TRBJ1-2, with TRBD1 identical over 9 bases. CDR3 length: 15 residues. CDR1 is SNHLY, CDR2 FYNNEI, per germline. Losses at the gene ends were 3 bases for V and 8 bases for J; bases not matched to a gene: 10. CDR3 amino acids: CASSDLGQGVSGYTF. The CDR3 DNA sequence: TGTGCCAGCAGTGACCTGGGACAGGGAGTTTCCGGCTACACCTTC.

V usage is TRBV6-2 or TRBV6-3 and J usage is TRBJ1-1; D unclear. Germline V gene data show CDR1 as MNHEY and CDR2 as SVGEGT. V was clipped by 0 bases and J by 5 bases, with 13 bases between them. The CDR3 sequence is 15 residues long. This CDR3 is CASSYSIQGGTEAFF. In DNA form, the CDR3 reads TGTGCCAGCAGTTACTCGATACAAGGAGGGACTGAAGCTTTCTTT.

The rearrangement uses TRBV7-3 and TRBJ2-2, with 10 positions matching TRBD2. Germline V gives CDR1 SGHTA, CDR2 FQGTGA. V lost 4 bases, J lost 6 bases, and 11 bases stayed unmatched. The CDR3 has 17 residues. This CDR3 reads CASSSPLAGGLPGELFF. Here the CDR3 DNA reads TGTGCCAGCAGCTCCCCTTTAGCGGGGGGACTTCCCGGGGAGCTGTTTTTT.

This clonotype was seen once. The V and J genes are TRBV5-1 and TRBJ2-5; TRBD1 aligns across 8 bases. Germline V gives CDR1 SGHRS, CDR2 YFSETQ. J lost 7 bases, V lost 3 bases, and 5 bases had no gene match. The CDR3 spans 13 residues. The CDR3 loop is CASSSDRVGTQYF. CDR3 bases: TGCGCCAGCAGCTCGGACAGGGTTGGGACCCAGTACTTC.

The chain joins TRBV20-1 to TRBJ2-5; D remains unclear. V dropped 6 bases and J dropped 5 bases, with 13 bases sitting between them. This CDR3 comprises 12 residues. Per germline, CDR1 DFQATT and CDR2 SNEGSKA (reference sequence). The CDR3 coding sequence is TGCAGTGCCGCCAGGATCCCGGAGACCCAGTACTTC. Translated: CSAARIPETQYF.

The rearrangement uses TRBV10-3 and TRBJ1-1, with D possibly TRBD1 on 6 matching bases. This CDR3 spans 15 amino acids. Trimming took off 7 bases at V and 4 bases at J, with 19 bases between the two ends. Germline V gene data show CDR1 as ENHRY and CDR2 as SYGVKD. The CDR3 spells CAITETGTKGTEAFF. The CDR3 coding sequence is TGTGCCATCACCGAAACCGGGACAAAAGGCACTGAAGCTTTCTTT.

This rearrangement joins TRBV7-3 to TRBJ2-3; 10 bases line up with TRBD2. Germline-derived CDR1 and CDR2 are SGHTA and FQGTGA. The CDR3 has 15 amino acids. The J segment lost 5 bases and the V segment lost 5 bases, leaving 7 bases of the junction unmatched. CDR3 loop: CASSPSGGLGDTQYF. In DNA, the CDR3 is TGTGCCAGCAGCCCTAGCGGGGGACTTGGAGATACGCAGTATTTT.

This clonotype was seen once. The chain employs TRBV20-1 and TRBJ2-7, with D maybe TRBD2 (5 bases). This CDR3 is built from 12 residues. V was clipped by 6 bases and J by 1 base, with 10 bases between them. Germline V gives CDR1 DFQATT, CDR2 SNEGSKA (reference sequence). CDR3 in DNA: TGCAGTGCGAACGGGGTATCCTACGAGCAGTACTTC. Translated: CSANGVSYEQYF.

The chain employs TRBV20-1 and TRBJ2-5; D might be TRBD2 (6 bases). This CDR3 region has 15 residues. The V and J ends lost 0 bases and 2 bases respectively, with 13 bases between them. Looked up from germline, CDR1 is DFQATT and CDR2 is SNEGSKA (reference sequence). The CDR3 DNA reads TGCAGTGCTAGAGATCCGGCGGGGCCTCAAGAGACCCAGTACTTC. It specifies CSARDPAGPQETQYF.

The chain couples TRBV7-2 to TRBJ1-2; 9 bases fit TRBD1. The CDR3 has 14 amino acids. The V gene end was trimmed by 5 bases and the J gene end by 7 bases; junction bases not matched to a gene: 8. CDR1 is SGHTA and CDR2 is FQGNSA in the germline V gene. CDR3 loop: CASSPGTGSGGYTF. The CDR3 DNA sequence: TGTGCCAGCAGCCCCGGGACAGGGTCCGGTGGCTACACCTTC.

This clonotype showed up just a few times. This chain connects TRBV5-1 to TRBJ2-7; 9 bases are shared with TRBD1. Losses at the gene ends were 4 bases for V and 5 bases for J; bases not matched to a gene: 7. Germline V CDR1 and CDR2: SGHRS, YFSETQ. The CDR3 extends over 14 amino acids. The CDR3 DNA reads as TGCGCCAGCAGCATAGGGGACAGGGCGGACGAGCAGTACTTC. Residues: CASSIGDRADEQYF. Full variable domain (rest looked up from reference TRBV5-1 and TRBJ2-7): KAGVTQTPRYLIKTRGQQVTLSCSPISGHRSVSWYQQTPGQGLQFLFEYFSETQRNKGNFPGRFSGRQFSNSRSEMNVSTLELGDSALYLCASSIGDRADEQYFGPGTRLTVT.

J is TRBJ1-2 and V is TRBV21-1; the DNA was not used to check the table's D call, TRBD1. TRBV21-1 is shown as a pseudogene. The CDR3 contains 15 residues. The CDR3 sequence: CASSKVGQLHYGYTF. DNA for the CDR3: TGTGCCAGCAGCAAAGTGGGACAGCTCCACTATGGCTACACCTTC.

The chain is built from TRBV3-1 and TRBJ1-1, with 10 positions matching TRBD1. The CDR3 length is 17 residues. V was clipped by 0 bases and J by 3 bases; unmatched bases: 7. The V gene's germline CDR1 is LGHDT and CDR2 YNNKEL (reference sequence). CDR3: CASSQDGDRGVYTEAFF. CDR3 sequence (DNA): TGTGCCAGCAGCCAAGATGGGGACAGGGGAGTGTACACTGAAGCTTTCTTT.

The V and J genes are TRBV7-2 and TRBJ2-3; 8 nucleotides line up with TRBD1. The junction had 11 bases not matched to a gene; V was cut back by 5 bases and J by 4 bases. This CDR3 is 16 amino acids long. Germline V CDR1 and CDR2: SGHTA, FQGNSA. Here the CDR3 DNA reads TGTGCCAGCAGCCCTGGGGGGCGGGGACAGGCAGATACGCAGTATTTT. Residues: CASSPGGRGQADTQYF. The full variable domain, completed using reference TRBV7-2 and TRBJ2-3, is GAGVSQSPSNKVTEKGKDVELRCDPISGHTALYWYRQSLGQGLEFLIYFQGNSAPDKSGLPSDRFSAERTGGSVSTLTIQRTQQEDSAVYLCASSPGGRGQADTQYFGPGTRLTVL.

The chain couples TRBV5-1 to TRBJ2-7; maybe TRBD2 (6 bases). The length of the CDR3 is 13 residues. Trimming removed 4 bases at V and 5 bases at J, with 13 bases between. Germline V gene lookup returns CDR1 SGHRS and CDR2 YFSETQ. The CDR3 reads CASSDGSPDEQYF. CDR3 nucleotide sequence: TGCGCCAGCAGCGACGGGAGTCCCGACGAGCAGTACTTC.

The DNA for the CDR3 is TGTGCCAGCAGTTTAGCACAGGGGGTTCGAGAGACCCAGTACTTC. Translating gives CASSLAQGVRETQYF. This chain links TRBV12-3 or TRBV12-4 with TRBJ2-5; 8 bases match TRBD1. The CDR3 is made up of 15 amino acids. V lost 0 bases, J lost 4 bases, and 4 bases stayed unmatched.

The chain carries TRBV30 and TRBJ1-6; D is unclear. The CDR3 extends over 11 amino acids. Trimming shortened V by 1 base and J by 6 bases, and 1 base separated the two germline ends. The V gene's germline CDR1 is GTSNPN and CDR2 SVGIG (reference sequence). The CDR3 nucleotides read TGTGCCTGGAGTGGTAATTCACCCCTCCACTTT. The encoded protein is CAWSGNSPLHF.

The CDR3 here is CASSLQAEKLFF. In nucleotides, the CDR3 is TGTGCCAGCAGCTTACAGGCGGAAAAACTGTTTTTT. The chain joins TRBV7-9 to TRBJ1-4; no reliable D call. The CDR3 spans 12 residues. V was shortened by 2 bases and J by 8 bases, with 6 bases between the two germline ends. Germline CDR1 reads SEHNR; CDR2 reads FQNEAQ (reference sequence).

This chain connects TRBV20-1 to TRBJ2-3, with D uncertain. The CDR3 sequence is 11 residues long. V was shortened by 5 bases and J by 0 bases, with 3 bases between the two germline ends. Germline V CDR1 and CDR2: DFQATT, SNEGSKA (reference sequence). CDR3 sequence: CSAGSTDTQYF. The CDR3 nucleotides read TGCAGTGCTGGTAGCACAGATACGCAGTATTTT.

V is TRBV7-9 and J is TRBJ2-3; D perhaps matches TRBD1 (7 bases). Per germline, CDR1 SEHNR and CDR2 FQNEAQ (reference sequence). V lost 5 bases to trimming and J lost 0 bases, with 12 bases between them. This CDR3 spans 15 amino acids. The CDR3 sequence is CASSPQGTSTDTQYF. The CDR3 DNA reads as TGTGCCAGCAGCCCACAGGGGACTAGCACAGATACGCAGTATTTT.

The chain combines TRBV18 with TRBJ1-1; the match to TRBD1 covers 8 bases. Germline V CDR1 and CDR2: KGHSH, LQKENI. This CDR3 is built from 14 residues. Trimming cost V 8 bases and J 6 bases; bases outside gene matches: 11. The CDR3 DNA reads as TGTGCCAGCCGGGGACAGGCTGAGGTCGCTGAAGCTTTCTTT. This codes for CASRGQAEVAEAFF.

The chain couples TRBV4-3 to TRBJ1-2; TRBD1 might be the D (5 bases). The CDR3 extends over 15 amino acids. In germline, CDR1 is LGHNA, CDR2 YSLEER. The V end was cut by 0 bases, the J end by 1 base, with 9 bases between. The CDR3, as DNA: TGCGCCAGCAGCCAAGATGCCAGGGATAACTATGGCTACACCTTC. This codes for CASSQDARDNYGYTF.